Detailed here is one T cell receptor beta chain. No cognate antigen has been identified for it. Base qualities are not provided; no much larger clone lies one nucleotide away. In total, 500 to 700 healthy bone marrow donors made up the cohort. All cohort members were sampled while nominally healthy, although unrecorded immune exposures were likely present. The donor tested CMV seronegative, placing the donor among the roughly 400 seronegative members of the cohort. A peripheral blood sample was provided by each donor, and peripheral blood mononuclear cells were used for TCR beta sequencing. The Qiagen DNeasy Blood Extraction Kit was used to extract genomic DNA from the blood cell samples. This entry is derived from a study of cytomegalovirus exposure and HLA in healthy donors (dated by TCRdb to 2016 to 2017). Context from the whole study: According to an earlier analysis of a few hundred of the donors, about 179 million T cells yielded over 100 million unique TCR beta sequences and around 300 Gb of sequence data. Roughly 300 gigabases of sequencing data and around 80 million unique TCR sequences made up an early release that covered several hundred HLA-typed donors. Of the 350 to 450 genotyped donors, 65% to 90% were placed in the genetic ancestry cluster associated with self-reported Caucasian donors. The aim of the study was to test whether cataloging public T cell receptors could identify signatures of past pathogen exposure. The T cell repertoires of about 700 subjects were profiled by immunosequencing and related to cytomegalovirus serostatus. A separate validation cohort of 90 to 150 different subjects was used in addition to the 666-subject first cohort. To predict cytomegalovirus infection status, the study combined high-throughput TCR immunosequencing, statistical association of individual TCRs with disease status, and machine learning. A later analysis re-analyzed previously published TCR beta repertoires from 666 donors and added high-resolution HLA genotyping to study TCR occurrence patterns. In the later analysis, no new phenotypic data were used to find candidate immune exposures; instead, reliance was placed on TCR beta sequences and their occurrence across donors. To decide whether each TCR beta V gene segment behaved as functional or pseudogenic, an earlier analysis of 587 of the donors relied on high-throughput TCR beta sequencing. Donor age, sex, ethnicity and CMV serostatus were collected together with the repertoire data. A later genetic analysis used genome-wide SNP genotypes for 398 of the 666 donors, treating that subset as a discovery cohort. All discovery cohort repertoires had been generated using a single sequencing platform. Class I and class II HLA loci were covered by the typing at four-digit resolution. The number of donors typed differed by locus, with about 629-640 for A, B, C, DRB1 and DQB1, around 500 for DQA1, 600 to 610 for DPA1, and over 400 for DPB1. Because of strong linkage in the cohort, roughly five DR-DQ haplotypes were treated as single units for association and clustering. Among approximately 370 genotyped donors of the cohort, an average of around 240,000 unique TCR beta nucleotide sequences was sequenced per donor, of which about 19% were non-productive. Summary of the overall study and its limitations: A later analysis found that most CMV-associated TCR beta chains appeared HLA-restricted, with HLA associations seemingly driven largely by CMV exposure. A later genetic analysis reported fewer N-insertions in productive TCRs among donors in an Asian-associated ancestry cluster than the roughly 650-donor mean. Most TCR sequences were seen in very few donors, while some public TCRs were found in many individuals. A later analysis found that HLA-associated TCR beta chains were more clonally expanded and had lower generation probabilities than equally common non-associated chains. Because the 87-base-pair reads could not distinguish some IMGT-functional V segments, including TRBV6-2 and TRBV6-3, those segments were excluded. A group of highly shared sequence variants was considered likely to be a technical artifact of the sequencing pipeline. A total of fewer than 200 TCR beta chains were listed by the study as associated with cytomegalovirus. Correlated functional status among segregating V segments might be attributable to linkage disequilibrium, but an unknown experimental factor could not be ruled out. Assigning TCR associations to individual alleles was difficult when HLA alleles, especially DR and DQ, strongly co-occurred. Roughly uniform sequencing depth across donors was assumed in presence/absence analyses, although this assumption may not hold. Because HLA typing was missing for some donors at each locus, association tests included only the typed subset. The classifier was reported to diagnose cytomegalovirus status with high specificity and sensitivity in both the original and validation cohorts. In vitro tests confirmed that three of the cytomegalovirus-associated TCR beta chains recognize cytomegalovirus antigens. A later analysis found that TCR association rates varied across HLA loci, with DRB1 alleles showing the most associated TCRs and HLA-C alleles the fewest. In a later analysis, several top co-occurrence clusters were reported to appear linked to parvovirus B19, influenza, CMV and Epstein-Barr virus. At a false discovery rate of 0.05, a later analysis linked under 20,000 TCR beta sequences to specific HLA alleles. In an earlier analysis of more than 500 of the donors, most TCR beta V segments appeared in productive rearrangements about 87% or about 30% of the time, broadly matching IMGT annotations. A further reported finding was that TCR beta sequences accurately predicted the HLA-A and HLA-B alleles for most subjects in the first cohort. The authors suggested that the approach could potentially be generalized to other disease states and immunological phenotypes. A later genetic analysis associated a missense DCLRE1C variant with V-gene and J-gene trimming of TCR beta chains, and an independent cohort replicated the association. The only immune exposure information available for the cohort was CMV serostatus. Because counts were too low, some 17 rarely observed V segments, including chromosome 9 orphons, were left out of the earlier analysis of a few hundred of the donors. In this cohort, only TCR beta chains were sequenced, and detectable features were limited by the absence of alpha or paired-chain data.

After removal of 3 bases from V and 6 bases from J, the junction retains 1 base not matched to a gene. For CDR1 and CDR2, the germline V gene lists SNHLY and FYNNEI. The CDR3 contains 12 residues, cysteine and phenylalanine counted. Only the CDR3 part of the read is kept: 36 bases, read in frame from the first base. Libraries were prepared through the immunoSEQ multiplex PCR assay. A mixture of 60 forward primers for TCR Vbeta segments and 13 reverse primers for TCR Jbeta segments was used in the multiplex PCR. Amplification of the CDR3 region of rearranged TCR beta genes was performed with a multiplex PCR assay on genomic DNA. The Illumina HiSeq System was used to sequence the amplified TCR beta libraries as 87-base-pair reads. The authors' pipeline ran thus. A later analysis tallied about 77 million unique TCR beta chains across the 666 repertoires, and approximately 11 million of those chains were shared by two or more donors. Raw reads were error-corrected and collapsed into unique sequences by a nearest-neighbor algorithm in which closely related sequences were merged to remove PCR and sequencing errors. V, D and J gene segments were assigned by aligning CDR3 sequences to IMGT reference sequences. For a sequence to be retained, at least a six-nucleotide match to both a V gene segment and a J gene segment was required. A rearrangement was called productive if the CDR3 had no stop codons and remained in frame with V and J, and every other rearrangement was called non-productive. Following IMGT convention, CDR3 was defined as the stretch from the second conserved V-encoded cysteine to the conserved J-encoded phenylalanine. Sequences without an unambiguous match to a single V gene segment were excluded from the earlier analysis of several hundred of the donors. An earlier analysis of a few hundred of the donors called V segments functional above 56.7% productive rearrangements and segregating when the between-donor standard deviation exceeded 5%. To diagnose cytomegalovirus status from the catalog of TCR beta chain sequences, a statistical classification framework was built. In a later analysis, V and J genes were assigned by comparing TCR nucleotide sequences against IMGT/GENE-DB human TR gene sequences. Using the TCRdist pipeline, a later analysis assigned CDR3 sequences along with most-parsimonious VDJ recombination scenarios. A later analysis defined each TCR beta chain by its CDR3 amino acid sequence plus V-gene family, and excluded reads lacking a unique V-gene family. As a way to deal with suspected cross-contamination and a sequencing artifact, a later analysis dropped approximately 590 nucleotide sequences that were highly shared and had low generation probability. For each public chain, a later analysis derived a clonal expansion index from normalized ranks of inferred template counts within each repertoire. In a later analysis, generation probabilities were computed using a VDJ recombination model fitted to out-of-frame rearrangements, and the results were checked against IGoR. In a later analysis, TCR-TCR, TCR-HLA and TCR-CMV co-occurrence was scored with hypergeometric tests, and a repertoire-size bias correction was applied to TCR pairs. In a later analysis, false discovery rates were estimated by permuting HLA or CMV assignments 20 times. In a later analysis, co-occurring TCRs were grouped using DBSCAN, with TCRdist sequence similarity added in when clustering inside HLA-allele-positive subsets. Co-occurrence clustering excluded repertoires with fewer than 30,000 or more than 120,000 public chains, plus five with anomalous nucleotide sharing. Here the immuneACCESS table is served through TCRdb, limited to in-frame sequences with V and J called. Missing clones are a known gap in these copies; in checked studies unresolved V genes cover under half, and the rest lacks a known reason. Clonal size and the V and J genes are those of that table, whereas D and trimming came from the DNA. The sample table lists 200,000 to 250,000 clones, roughly four fifths of them with a count of one. The biggest ten clones account for 0.2% to 0.25% of the sample.

The chain is encoded by TRBV2 joined to TRBJ2-7, and 8 junction bases match TRBD1. Sequenced: PBMCs. The TCR comes from a girl aged 2-10 years in good health and CMV-seronegative. The CDR3 loop reads CASSDRGLEQYF. Read as DNA, the sequence is TGTGCCAGCAGTGACAGGGGGCTCGAGCAGTACTTC.